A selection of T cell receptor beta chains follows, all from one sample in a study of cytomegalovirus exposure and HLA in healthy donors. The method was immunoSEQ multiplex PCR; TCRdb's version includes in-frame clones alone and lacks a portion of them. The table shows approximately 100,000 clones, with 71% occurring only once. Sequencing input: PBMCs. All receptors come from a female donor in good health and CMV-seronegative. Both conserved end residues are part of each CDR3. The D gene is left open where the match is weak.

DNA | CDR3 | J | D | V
TGCGCCAGCAGCGCGGGACTAGCGGCCTACGAGCAGTACTTC | CASSAGLAAYEQYF | TRBJ2-7 | TRBD2 | TRBV5-1
TGCGCCAGCATTGAAGCGGGCTCCCCCTACGAGCAGTACTTC | CASIEAGSPYEQYF | TRBJ2-7 | - | TRBV10-2
TGCAGCGTCGCCCACACAGGGTACACTGAAGCTTTCTTT | CSVAHTGYTEAFF | TRBJ1-1 | - | TRBV29-1
TGTGCTAGTGTTGCCCTAGCGGGAGTGACGAATGAGCAGTTCTTC | CASVALAGVTNEQFF | TRBJ2-1 | TRBD2 | TRBV12-5
TGTGCCAGCAGCTCCCGGAGGACAGAGCCCCGGGACGAGCAGTACTTC | CASSSRRTEPRDEQYF | TRBJ2-7 | - | TRBV5-4
TGTGCCAGCAGCAAAGTTTCCAGGGGGCGCCCCTATGGCTACACCTTC | CASSKVSRGRPYGYTF | TRBJ1-2 | - | TRBV21-1
TGTGCCAGCAGCTTAGGGACGCGCAGCGGGAGGATAGCAGATACGCAGTATTTT | CASSLGTRSGRIADTQYF | TRBJ2-3 | TRBD2 | TRBV7-8
TGTGCCAGCAATACTGATAGCACAGATACGCAGTATTTT | CASNTDSTDTQYF | TRBJ2-3 | - | TRBV19
TGTGCCACCAGCATTGACAGGGGGCAACAGCCCCAGCATTTT | CATSIDRGQQPQHF | TRBJ1-5 | TRBD1 | TRBV15
TGTGCCATACAGGACCCTGGAGATTCACCCCTCCACTTT | CAIQDPGDSPLHF | TRBJ1-6 | - | TRBV2
TGTGCCAGCAGCTTAGCGTCGGGGAGGGGTGATGAAAAACTGTTTTTT | CASSLASGRGDEKLFF | TRBJ1-4 | - | TRBV7-9
TGCAGTGCTTTCTTGACGGGGTCCTACACCTTC | CSAFLTGSYTF | TRBJ1-2 | - | TRBV20-1
TGTGCCAGCAGCTTGGCCGCTGGCGGATCACCCCTCCACTTT | CASSLAAGGSPLHF | TRBJ1-6 | - | TRBV5-8
TGTGCCTGGAGTGCAATAGGGGAAAATCAGCCCCAGCATTTT | CAWSAIGENQPQHF | TRBJ1-5 | - | TRBV30